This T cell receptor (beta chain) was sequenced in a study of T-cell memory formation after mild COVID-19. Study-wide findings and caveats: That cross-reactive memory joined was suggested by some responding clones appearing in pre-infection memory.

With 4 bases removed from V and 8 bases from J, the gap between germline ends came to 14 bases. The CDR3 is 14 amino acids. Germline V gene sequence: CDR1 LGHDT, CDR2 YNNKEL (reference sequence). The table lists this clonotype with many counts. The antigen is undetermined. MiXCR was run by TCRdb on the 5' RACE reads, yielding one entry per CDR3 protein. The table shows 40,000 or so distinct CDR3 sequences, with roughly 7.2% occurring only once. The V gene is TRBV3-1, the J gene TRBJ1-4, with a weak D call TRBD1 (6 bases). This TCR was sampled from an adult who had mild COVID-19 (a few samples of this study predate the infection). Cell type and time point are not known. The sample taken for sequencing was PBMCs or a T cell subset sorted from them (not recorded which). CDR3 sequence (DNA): TGTGCCAGCAGCCCGGGACACCGAGGGGAAAAACTGTTTTTT. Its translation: CASSPGHRGEKLFF.